This T cell receptor (beta chain) was profiled in a study of OX40 agonist ivuxolimab in advanced cancers. Broader study findings: Averaging showed that CD8+ T cells had more expanded clones than CD4+ did.

A word on this clone: Its target is unknown.

TCRdb keeps only in-frame clones here, not all; method: immunoSEQ multiplex PCR. The sample shows about 61,000 clones, around 87% of them seen only once. V was trimmed by 8 bases and J by 6 bases, leaving 10 bases between them. The CDR3 contains 11 residues. Germline values: CDR1 MNHNY, CDR2 SVGAGI (reference sequence). The V gene is TRBV6-6, the J gene TRBJ1-2; D might be TRBD1 (5 bases). The sequenced sample was CD4+ or CD8+ T cells sorted from blood, obtained in a trial of the OX40 agonist ivuxolimab. The receptor was derived from an adult with an advanced solid tumor such as melanoma, head and neck, liver or kidney cancer. CDR3 residues: CASGQGDGYTF. CDR3 DNA sequence: TGTGCCAGCGGTCAGGGAGATGGCTACACCTTC.